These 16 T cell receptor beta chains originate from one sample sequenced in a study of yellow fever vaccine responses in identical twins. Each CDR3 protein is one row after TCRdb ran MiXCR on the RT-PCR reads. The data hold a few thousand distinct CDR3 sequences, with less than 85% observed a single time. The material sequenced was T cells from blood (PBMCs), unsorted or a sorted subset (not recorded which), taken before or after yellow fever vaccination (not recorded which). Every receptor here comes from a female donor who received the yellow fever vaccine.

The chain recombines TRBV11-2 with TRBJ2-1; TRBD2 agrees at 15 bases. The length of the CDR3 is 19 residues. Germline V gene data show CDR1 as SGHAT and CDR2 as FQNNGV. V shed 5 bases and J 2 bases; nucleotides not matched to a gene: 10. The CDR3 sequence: CASSPMGLAGGLAYNEQFF. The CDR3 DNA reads TGTGCCAGCAGCCCGATGGGACTAGCGGGAGGCCTTGCCTACAATGAGCAGTTCTTC. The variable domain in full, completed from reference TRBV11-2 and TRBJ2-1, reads EAGVAQSPRYKIIEKRQSVAFWCNPISGHATLYWYQQILGQGPKLLIQFQNNGVVDDSQLPKDRFSAERLKGVDSTLKIQPAKLEDSAVYLCASSPMGLAGGLAYNEQFFGPGTRLTVL.

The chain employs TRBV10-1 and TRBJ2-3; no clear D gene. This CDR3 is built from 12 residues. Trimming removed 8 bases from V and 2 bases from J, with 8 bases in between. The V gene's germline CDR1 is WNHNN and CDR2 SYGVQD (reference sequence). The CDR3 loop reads CASGWNTDTQYF. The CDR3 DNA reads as TGCGCCAGCGGTTGGAACACAGATACGCAGTATTTT.

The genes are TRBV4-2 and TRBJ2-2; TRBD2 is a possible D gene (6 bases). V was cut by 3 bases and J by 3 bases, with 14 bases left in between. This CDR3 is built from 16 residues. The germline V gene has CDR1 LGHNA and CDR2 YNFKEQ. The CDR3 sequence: CASSHSSPGDTGELFF. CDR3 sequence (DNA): TGTGCCAGCAGCCATTCGAGCCCGGGGGACACCGGGGAGCTGTTTTTT.

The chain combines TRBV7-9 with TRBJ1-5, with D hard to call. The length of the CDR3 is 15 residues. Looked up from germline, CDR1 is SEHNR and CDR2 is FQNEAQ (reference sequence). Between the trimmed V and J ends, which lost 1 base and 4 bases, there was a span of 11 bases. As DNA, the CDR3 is TGTGCCAGCAGCTTAGGCAGCCGGATAAATCAGCCCCAGCATTTT. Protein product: CASSLGSRINQPQHF.

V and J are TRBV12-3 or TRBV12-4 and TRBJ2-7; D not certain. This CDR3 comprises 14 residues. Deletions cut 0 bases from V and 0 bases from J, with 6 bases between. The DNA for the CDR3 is TGTGCCAGCAGTTTAGCGGGCAGCTCCTACGAGCAGTACTTC. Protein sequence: CASSLAGSSYEQYF.

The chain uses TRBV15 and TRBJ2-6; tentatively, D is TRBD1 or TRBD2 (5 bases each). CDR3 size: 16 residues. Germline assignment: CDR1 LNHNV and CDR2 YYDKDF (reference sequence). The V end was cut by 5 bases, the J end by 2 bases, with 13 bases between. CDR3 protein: CATSGGSYAGANVLTF. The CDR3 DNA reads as TGTGCCACCAGCGGGGGTTCTTACGCTGGGGCCAACGTCCTGACTTTC.

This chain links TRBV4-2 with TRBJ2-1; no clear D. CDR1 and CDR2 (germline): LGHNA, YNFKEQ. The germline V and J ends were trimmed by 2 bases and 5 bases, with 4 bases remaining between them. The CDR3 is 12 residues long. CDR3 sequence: CASSQRDNEQFF. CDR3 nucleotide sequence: TGTGCCAGCAGCCAAAGGGACAATGAGCAGTTCTTC.

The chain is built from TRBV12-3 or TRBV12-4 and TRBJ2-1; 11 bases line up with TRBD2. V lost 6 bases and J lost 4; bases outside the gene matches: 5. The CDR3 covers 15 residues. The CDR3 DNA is TGTGCCAGCAGACCCCTAGCGGGAGGATACAATGAGCAGTTCTTC. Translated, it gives CASRPLAGGYNEQFF.

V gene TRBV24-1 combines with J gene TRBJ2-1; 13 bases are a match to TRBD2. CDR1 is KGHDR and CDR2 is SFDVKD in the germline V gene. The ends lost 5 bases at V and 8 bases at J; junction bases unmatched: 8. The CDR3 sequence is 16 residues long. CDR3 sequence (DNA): TGTGCCACCAGTGGGGAATGGACTAGCGGGAGATATGAGCAGTTCTTC. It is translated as CATSGEWTSGRYEQFF.

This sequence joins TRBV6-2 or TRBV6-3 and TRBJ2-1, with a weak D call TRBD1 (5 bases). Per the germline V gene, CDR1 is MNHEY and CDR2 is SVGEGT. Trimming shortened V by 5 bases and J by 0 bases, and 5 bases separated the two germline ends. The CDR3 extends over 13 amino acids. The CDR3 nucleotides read TGTGCCAGCAGTGACAGCTCCTACAATGAGCAGTTCTTC. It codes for CASSDSSYNEQFF.

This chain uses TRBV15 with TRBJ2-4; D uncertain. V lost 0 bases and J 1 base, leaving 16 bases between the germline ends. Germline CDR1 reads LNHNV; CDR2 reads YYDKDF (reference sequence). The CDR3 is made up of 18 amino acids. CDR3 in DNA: TGTGCCACCAGCAGAGATAGGGAAGGTCGGTTTGCCAAAAACATTCAGTACTTC. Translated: CATSRDREGRFAKNIQYF.

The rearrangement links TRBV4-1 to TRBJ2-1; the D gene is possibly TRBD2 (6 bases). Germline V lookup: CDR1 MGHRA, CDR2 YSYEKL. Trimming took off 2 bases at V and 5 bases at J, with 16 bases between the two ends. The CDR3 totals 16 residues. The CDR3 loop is CASSQLELARDNEQFF. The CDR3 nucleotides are TGCGCCAGCAGCCAATTAGAGCTAGCGAGAGACAATGAGCAGTTCTTC.

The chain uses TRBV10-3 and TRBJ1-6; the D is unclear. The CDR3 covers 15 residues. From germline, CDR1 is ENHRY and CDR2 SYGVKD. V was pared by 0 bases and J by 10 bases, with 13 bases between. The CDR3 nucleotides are TGTGCCATCAGTGAGTCGCAGAACGGCGCGTCACCCCTCCACTTT. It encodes CAISESQNGASPLHF.

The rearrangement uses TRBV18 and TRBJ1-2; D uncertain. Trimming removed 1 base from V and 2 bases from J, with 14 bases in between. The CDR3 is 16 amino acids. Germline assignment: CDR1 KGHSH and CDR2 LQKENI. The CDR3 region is CASSPQAVSNNYGYTF. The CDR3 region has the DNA TGTGCCAGCTCACCACAGGCCGTGTCGAACAACTATGGCTACACCTTC.

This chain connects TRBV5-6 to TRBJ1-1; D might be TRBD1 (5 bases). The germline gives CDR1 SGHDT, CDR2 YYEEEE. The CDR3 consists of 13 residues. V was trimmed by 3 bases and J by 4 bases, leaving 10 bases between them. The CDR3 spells CASSSGPGTEAFF. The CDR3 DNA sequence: TGTGCCAGCAGCTCGGGGCCGGGCACTGAAGCTTTCTTT.

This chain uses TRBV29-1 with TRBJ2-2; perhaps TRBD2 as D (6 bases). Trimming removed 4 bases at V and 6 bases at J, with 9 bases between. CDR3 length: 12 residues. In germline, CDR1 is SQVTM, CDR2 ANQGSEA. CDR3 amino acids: CSVAPGAGELFF. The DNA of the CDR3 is TGCAGCGTTGCCCCGGGGGCCGGGGAGCTGTTTTTT.